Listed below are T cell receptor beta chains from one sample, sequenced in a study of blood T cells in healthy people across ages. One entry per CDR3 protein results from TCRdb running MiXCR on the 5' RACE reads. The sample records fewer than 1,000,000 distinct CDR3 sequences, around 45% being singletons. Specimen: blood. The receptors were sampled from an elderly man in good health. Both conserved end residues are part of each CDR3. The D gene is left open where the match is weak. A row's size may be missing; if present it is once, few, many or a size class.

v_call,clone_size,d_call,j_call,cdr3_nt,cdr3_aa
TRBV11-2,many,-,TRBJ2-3,TGTGCCAGCAGCTTCCGGCGGACGGCGGGGACAGATACGCAGTATTTT,CASSFRRTAGTDTQYF
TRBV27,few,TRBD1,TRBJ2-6,TGTGCCAGCAGTACGGGACAGGGGGACTCTGGGGCCAACGTCCTGACTTTC,CASSTGQGDSGANVLTF
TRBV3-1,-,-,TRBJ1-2,TGTGCCAGCAGCCAGGGTACTTCAACCTATGGCTACACCTTC,CASSQGTSTYGYTF
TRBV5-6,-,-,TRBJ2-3,TGTGCCAGCAGCTTGTCTAGTTATACGCAGTATTTT,CASSLSSYTQYF
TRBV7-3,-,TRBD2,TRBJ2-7,TGTGCCAGCAGCGTCACCGGGACTAGCAACGAGCAGTACTTC,CASSVTGTSNEQYF
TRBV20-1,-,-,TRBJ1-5,TGCAGTGCTAGCTGGGGGCTAGGTCAGCCCCAGCATTTT,CSASWGLGQPQHF
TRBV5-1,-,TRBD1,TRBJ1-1,TGCGCCAGCAGCTTGGGAGGGGGCGCAAATACTGAAGCTTTCTTT,CASSLGGGANTEAFF
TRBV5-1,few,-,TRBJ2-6,TGCGCCAGCGGAGAGCCCTCTGGGGCCAACGTCCTGACTTTC,CASGEPSGANVLTF
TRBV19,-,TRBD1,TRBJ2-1,TGTGCCAGTAGTATATCCGGCACAGGGGGCAATGAGCAGTTCTTC,CASSISGTGGNEQFF
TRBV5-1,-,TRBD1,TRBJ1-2,TGCGCCAGCAGCTCAGCACCGGGACAGACCAACTATGGCTACACCTTC,CASSSAPGQTNYGYTF
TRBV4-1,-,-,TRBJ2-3,TGCGCCAGCAGCCAGGAAGACAGTGTAGATACGCAGTATTTT,CASSQEDSVDTQYF
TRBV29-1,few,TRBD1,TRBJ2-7,TGCAGCGTTGAAGAGTCCACAGGGGTGGGAGAGCAGTACTTC,CSVEESTGVGEQYF
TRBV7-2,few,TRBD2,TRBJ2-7,TGTGCCAGCAGCTTGCGCGGGGGACTCTACAATGAGCAGTACTTC,CASSLRGGLYNEQYF
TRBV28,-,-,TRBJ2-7,TGTGCCAGCAGCACAATTGGAGGGCCTACCTACGAGCAGTACTTC,CASSTIGGPTYEQYF
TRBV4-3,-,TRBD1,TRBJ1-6,TGCGCCAGCAGCCAAGACCCAGGGGGCGTTTCACCCCTCCACTTT,CASSQDPGGVSPLHF
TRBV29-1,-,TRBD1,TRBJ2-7,TGCAGCGTTGGGCGGACAGGGCGCAACGAGCAGTACTTC,CSVGRTGRNEQYF
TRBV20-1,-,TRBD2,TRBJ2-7,TGCAGTGCCGTGACTAGCGACTCCTACGAGCAGTACTTC,CSAVTSDSYEQYF
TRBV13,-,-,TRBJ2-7,TGTGCCAGCAGCTTAGTCAGCGAAGGACTCAGCTCCTACGAGCAGTACTTC,CASSLVSEGLSSYEQYF
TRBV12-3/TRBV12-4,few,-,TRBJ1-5,TGTGCCAGCAGTGTGGGGGGGGGCCAGCCCCAGCATTTT,CASSVGGGQPQHF
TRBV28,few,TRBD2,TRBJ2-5,TGTGCCAGCGGCGTTCTAGCGGGAGTTGAAGAGACCCAGTACTTC,CASGVLAGVEETQYF
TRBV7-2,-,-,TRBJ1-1,TGTGCCAGCAGCCAACCCCCGGGAGGCCCTACAAGGGACACTGAAGCTTTCTTT,CASSQPPGGPTRDTEAFF
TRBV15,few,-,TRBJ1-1,TGTGCCACCAGCAGCGAGGGGAACACTGAAGCTTTCTTT,CATSSEGNTEAFF
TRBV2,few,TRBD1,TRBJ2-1,TGTGCCAGCAGAAGGACAGGGGTGGTCTTAATCTACAATGAGCAGTTCTTC,CASRRTGVVLIYNEQFF